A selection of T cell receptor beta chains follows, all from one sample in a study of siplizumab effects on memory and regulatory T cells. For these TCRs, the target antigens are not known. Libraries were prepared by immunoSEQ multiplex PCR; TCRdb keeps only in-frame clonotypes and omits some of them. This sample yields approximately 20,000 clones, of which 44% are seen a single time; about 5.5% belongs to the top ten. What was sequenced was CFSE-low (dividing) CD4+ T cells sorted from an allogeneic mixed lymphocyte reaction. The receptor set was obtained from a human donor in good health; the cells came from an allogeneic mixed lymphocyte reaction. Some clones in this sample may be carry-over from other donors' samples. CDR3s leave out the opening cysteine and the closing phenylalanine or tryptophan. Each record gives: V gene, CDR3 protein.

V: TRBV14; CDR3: ASSQDYARGREAF
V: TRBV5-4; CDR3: ASSLQGPGNTIY
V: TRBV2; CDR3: ATEGYSSYEQY
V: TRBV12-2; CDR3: ASRLATYEQY
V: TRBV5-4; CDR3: ASSLEAILLNEQF
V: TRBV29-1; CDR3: SVEGVAGGPVDTQY
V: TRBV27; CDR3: ASSLGTGTSTDTQY
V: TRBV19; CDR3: ASSIGTGDSSYNEQF
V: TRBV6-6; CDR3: AISGYRATDTQY
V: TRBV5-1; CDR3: ASSSAGATTDTQY
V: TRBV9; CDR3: ASSARPGTRDEQF
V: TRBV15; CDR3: ATSDQQGIGEKLF
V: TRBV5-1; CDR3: ASSLDWGTKNIQY
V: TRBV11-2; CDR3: ASSLVGSGSNYGYT
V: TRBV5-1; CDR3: ASSLIRPSGETQY
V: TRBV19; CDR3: ASSIEGRGRQETQY
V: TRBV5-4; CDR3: ASSSSGYEQY
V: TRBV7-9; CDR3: ASSWGYSPLH
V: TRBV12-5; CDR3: ASGPGDVNGYT
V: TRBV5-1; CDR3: ASSERQGIEQY
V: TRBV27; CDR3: ASSLYLGNQPQH
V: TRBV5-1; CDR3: ASSFDNTGELF
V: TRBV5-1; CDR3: ASRLAGVNGDTQY
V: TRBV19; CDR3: ASSRQTSGSYNEQF
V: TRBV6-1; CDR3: ASNERGLNTEAF
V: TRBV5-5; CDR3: ASSFWIGYFSGANVLT
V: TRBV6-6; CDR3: ASTQIFDDYGYT
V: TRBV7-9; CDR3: ASSYHGTIGDEQF
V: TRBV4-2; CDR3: ASSQVTTSGAETQY
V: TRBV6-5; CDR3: ASSSQGAINEQY
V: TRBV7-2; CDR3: ASRGLAGMDEQY
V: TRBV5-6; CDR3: ASSFPTGAEAF
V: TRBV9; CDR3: ASSVQVTGELF
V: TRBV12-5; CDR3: ASGLVPGLAGGRMYEQF
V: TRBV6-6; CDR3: ASSYSKVGTLYGYT
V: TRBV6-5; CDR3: ASSYSGGHYNEQF
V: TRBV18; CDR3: ASSRMTGGTEAF
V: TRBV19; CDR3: ASSMTSATPYGYT
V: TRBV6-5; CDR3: ASSYLVTGRGNTQY
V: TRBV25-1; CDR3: ASSDLQGGPQY
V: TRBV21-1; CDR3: ASSKEGGQGRNQPQH
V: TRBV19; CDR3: ASSSGQGDTDTQY
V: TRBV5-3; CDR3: ASSQGRTGEEQY
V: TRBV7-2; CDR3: ASSLPPQGFGYGYT
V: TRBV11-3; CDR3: ASSLRGTEAF
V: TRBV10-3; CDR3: AISESVPVTDTQY
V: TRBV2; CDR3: AIRGATSTDTQY
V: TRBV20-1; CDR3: SAGSYEQY
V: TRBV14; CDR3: ASSRGYTLLSPLH
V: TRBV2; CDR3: ASRPTLGPRGEQY
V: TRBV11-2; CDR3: ASSLGPYNEQF
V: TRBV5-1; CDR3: ASSVRGNTEAF
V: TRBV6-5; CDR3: ASSFSGLSPLH
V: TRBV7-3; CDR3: ASSLPVTYEQY